The 8 T cell receptor beta chains reported below all come from one sample, sequenced in a study of beta chain features in type 1 diabetes. The whole isolated RNA underwent reverse transcription, so sequencing captured expressed TCRB transcripts. Sequencing used immunoSEQ multiplex PCR; TCRdb keeps in-frame clones, though not all of them. The sample yields under 950,000 clones, under 20% seen once. The specimen sequenced was naive CD4+ T cells from blood. Source of these receptors: a woman in her late teens or twenties in good health.

In its sample, this clone was seen a few times. The genes are TRBV11-2 and TRBJ1-2; D is uncertain. Trimming stripped 6 bases from V and 8 bases from J, with 13 bases between. The CDR3 is 12 amino acids. Germline assignment: CDR1 SGHAT and CDR2 FQNNGV. The CDR3 reads CASSILLQGYTF. The CDR3 DNA is TGTGCCAGCAGTATCCTTTTGCAGGGCTACACCTTC.

The V call is TRBV7-2, the J call TRBJ2-7; tentatively, D is TRBD2 (6 bases). CDR1 is SGHTA and CDR2 is FQGNSA in the germline V gene. V was clipped by 5 bases and J by 2 bases, with 10 bases between them. The CDR3 spans 13 residues. This CDR3 reads CASSPGTPYEQYF. CDR3 bases: TGTGCCAGCAGCCCCGGGACTCCCTACGAGCAGTACTTC.

The chain links TRBV4-2 to TRBJ2-1; 10 nucleotides agree with TRBD2. Germline assignment: CDR1 LGHNA and CDR2 YNFKEQ. CDR3 length equals 19 residues. The junction had 19 bases not matched to a gene; V was cut back by 2 bases and J by 9 bases. The CDR3 DNA reads TGTGCCAGCAGCCAAATTCTCCCCGGACTAGCGGAGACCTTTGGTGAGCAGTTCTTC. It specifies CASSQILPGLAETFGEQFF.

This clone appeared a few times. V usage is TRBV7-2 and J usage is TRBJ2-7; TRBD2 matches 11 bases. Germline V CDR1 and CDR2: SGHTA, FQGNSA. The CDR3 has 16 residues. V dropped 3 bases and J dropped 1; count of bases not matched to a gene: 5. CDR3 DNA: TGTGCCAGCAGCTTCTTAGCGGGAGGGCCTTCCTACGAGCAGTACTTC. Translating it yields CASSFLAGGPSYEQYF.

This clone was detected only once. The rearrangement joins TRBV7-2 to TRBJ2-3; 7 bases agree with TRBD1. The ends lost 5 bases at V and 1 base at J; junction bases unmatched: 6. The length of the CDR3 is 15 residues. Germline V gene sequence: CDR1 SGHTA, CDR2 FQGNSA. In DNA form, the CDR3 reads TGTGCCAGCAGCCGATACAGGGGAGGCACAGATACGCAGTATTTT. This gives the protein CASSRYRGGTDTQYF.

The V call is TRBV28, the J call TRBJ2-1; TRBD2 is a possible D gene (6 bases). The CDR3 length is 13 residues. Between the trimmed V and J ends, which lost 6 bases and 9 bases, there was a span of 15 bases. The germline V gene has CDR1 MDHEN and CDR2 SYDVKM. CDR3 DNA: TGTGCCAGCAGGCGCAGAGGGGAGGTTGAGCAGTTCTTC. It yields the protein CASRRRGEVEQFF.

This clone has more than one count but fewer than ten. The chain links TRBV7-8 to TRBJ2-5; D not certain. The CDR3 length is 14 residues. V was pared by 6 bases and J by 5 bases, with 16 bases between. Germline CDR1 and CDR2: SGHVS and FQNEAQ. CDR3 sequence (DNA): TGTGCCAGCAGATACAGACTGGGAATGGAGACCCAGTACTTC. Encoded protein: CASRYRLGMETQYF.

J is TRBJ1-2 and V is TRBV27; perhaps TRBD1 as D (6 bases). The ends were cut back, 5 bases at V and 4 bases at J, with 20 bases in the middle. This CDR3 is built from 16 residues. From germline, CDR1 is MNHEY and CDR2 SMNVEV (reference sequence). The CDR3 region has the DNA TGTGCCAGCAGTATCCAAAGCAGGGGCCTCCCCTATGGCTACACCTTC. The encoded protein is CASSIQSRGLPYGYTF.